What follows is one TCR beta chain and its context. Its antigen is as yet unknown. The sample comes from a study of CD8 T cells in ankylosing spondylitis. Study-wide results and limits: Reactive arthritis synovial fluid and blood previously showed some of these motif variants. Roughly 8 highly homologous variants formed a TCR beta motif that appeared characteristic of ankylosing spondylitis blood. Disease-linked clones were reportedly significantly enriched in matched ankylosing spondylitis synovial fluid.

The V end lost 2 bases, the J end lost 3 bases, and 11 bases lay between the germline ends. The CDR3 totals 13 residues. Germline CDR1 and CDR2: GTSNPN and SVGIG (reference sequence). The TCR beta libraries were generated through quantitative 5'-RACE incorporating molecular barcodes. Via MiXCR, TCRdb re-called the 5' RACE reads, giving one row per CDR3 protein. Of fewer than 550,000 distinct CDR3 sequences in the sample, approximately 5% were seen once. This chain connects TRBV30 to TRBJ2-7, with D possibly TRBD2 on 6 matching bases. Material: blood, either unsorted or a sorted T cell fraction (not recorded which). This clonotype was sampled from a male donor with ankylosing spondylitis. This CDR3 is CAWSLGRGYEQYF. CDR3 bases: TGTGCCTGGAGTCTGGGGCGGGGCTACGAGCAGTACTTC.